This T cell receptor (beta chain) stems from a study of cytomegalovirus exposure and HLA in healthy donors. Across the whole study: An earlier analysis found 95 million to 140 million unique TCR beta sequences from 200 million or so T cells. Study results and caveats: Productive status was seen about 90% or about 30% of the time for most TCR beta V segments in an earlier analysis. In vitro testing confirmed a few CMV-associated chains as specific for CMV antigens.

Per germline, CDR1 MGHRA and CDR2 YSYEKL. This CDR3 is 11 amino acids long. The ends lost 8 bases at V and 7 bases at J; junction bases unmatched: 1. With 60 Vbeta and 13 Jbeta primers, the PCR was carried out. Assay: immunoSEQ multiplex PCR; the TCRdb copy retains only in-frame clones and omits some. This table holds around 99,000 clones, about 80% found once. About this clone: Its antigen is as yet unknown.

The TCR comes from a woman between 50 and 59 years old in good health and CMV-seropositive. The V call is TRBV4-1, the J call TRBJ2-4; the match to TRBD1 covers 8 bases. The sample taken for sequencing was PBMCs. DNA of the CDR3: TGCGCCAGCCGACAGGGGAACATTCAGTACTTC. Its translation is CASRQGNIQYF.